These 3 T cell receptor beta chains originate from one sample sequenced in a study of T-cell memory formation after mild COVID-19. TCRdb re-derived calls from the 5' RACE reads in MiXCR, one entry per CDR3 protein. The table records over 9,500 distinct CDR3 sequences, more than 12% of them present only once. Sequenced sample: PBMCs or a T cell subset sorted from them (not recorded which). These receptor sequences come from a man aged 18 to 29 who had mild COVID-19 (a few samples of this study predate the infection). Cell type and time point are not known.

This clonotype was seen repeatedly, ten times or more. J is TRBJ2-7 and V is TRBV7-9, with TRBD2 identical over 9 bases. This CDR3 spans 15 amino acids. The V gene's germline CDR1 is SEHNR and CDR2 FQNEAQ (reference sequence). J gave up 5 bases and V 4 bases, and 9 bases lay outside the gene matches. CDR3 nucleotide sequence: TGTGCCAGCAGCTCCCCGGCGGGGGGGCCCCACGAGCAGTACTTC. Translating it yields CASSSPAGGPHEQYF.

As concerns this clonotype: This may come from a read error, since a much larger clone is one base off. V is TRBV7-3 and J is TRBJ2-5; D gene unclear. Germline CDR1 SGHTA, CDR2 FQGTGA. CDR3 length: 15 residues. V dropped 2 bases and J dropped 4 bases, with 14 bases sitting between them. The CDR3 coding sequence is TGTGCCAGCAGCTTATTCTGGGCTACGGGAGAGACCCAGTACTTC. Its protein product is CASSLFWATGETQYF.

In this sample, this clonotype turned up many times. The rearrangement links TRBV7-2 to TRBJ2-3; TRBD2 matches at 13 bases. The V segment lost 1 base and the J segment 7 bases; nucleotides outside the gene matches: 2. Germline-derived CDR1 and CDR2 are SGHTA and FQGNSA. CDR3 size: 15 residues. CDR3 nucleotide sequence: TGTGCCAGCAGCTTAGTGGGACTAGCGGGAAATACGCAGTATTTT. Translation: CASSLVGLAGNTQYF.